Below, one T cell receptor (beta chain) is given with its context. Its antigen is not known. The CDR3 contains 14 residues. Germline V gene lookup returns CDR1 SGHNT and CDR2 YYREEE (reference sequence). Trimming left V 2 bases short and J 0 bases short, with 9 bases between. Related graft donors supplied nonmyeloablative bone marrow transplants, and mixed chimerism was transient. Thawed PBMCs were FACS-sorted into unstimulated CD4+CD25+CD127- regulatory T cells, CD4+CD25- non-regulatory cells, CD4 and CD8 cells. The data originate from a study of Tregs in tolerant kidney transplant recipients. The data were produced by immunoSEQ multiplex PCR, yet TCRdb's version contains in-frame clones alone and is incomplete. The sample has about 55,000 clones; roughly nine tenths are singletons. Findings of the study overall: For some patients, primers changed over time, blocking nucleotide-level comparison. Activated donor B cell expansion appeared to reveal the most relevant donor-specific TCRbeta repertoire.

Sequences were derived from CD8+ T cells from blood (PBMCs), sampled 24 months after the transplant. This rearrangement joins TRBV5-4 to TRBJ2-7; tentative D call: TRBD2 (5 bases). This clonotype was obtained from a human patient who received a combined kidney and bone marrow transplant. The T cells may come from the graft donor. The CDR3 nucleotides read TGTGCCAGCAGCTTACGGGGTACCTCCTACGAGCAGTACTTC. This sequence encodes CASSLRGTSYEQYF.